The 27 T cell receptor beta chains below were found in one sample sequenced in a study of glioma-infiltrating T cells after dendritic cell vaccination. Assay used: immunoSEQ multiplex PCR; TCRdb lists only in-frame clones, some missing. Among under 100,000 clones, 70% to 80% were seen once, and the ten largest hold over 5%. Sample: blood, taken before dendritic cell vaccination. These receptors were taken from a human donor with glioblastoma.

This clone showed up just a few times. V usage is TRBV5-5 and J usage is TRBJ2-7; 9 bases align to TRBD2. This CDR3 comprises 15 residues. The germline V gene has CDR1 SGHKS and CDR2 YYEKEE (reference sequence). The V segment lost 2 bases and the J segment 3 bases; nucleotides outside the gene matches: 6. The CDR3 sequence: CASSFLASGNYEQYF. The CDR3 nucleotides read TGTGCCAGCAGCTTTCTGGCTAGCGGGAACTACGAGCAGTACTTC.

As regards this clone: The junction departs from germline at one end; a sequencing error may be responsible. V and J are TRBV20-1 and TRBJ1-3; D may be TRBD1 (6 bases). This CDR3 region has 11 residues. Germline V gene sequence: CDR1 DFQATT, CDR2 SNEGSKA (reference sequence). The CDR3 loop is CSAATGSTIYF. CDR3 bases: TGCAGTGCTGCGACAGGAAGCACCATATATTTT.

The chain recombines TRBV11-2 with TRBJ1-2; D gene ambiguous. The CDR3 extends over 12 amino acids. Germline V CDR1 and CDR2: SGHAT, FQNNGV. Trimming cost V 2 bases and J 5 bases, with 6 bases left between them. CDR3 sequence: CASSLQDYGYTF. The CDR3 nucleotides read TGTGCCAGCAGCTTACAGGATTATGGCTACACCTTC. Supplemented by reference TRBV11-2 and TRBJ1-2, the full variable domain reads EAGVAQSPRYKIIEKRQSVAFWCNPISGHATLYWYQQILGQGPKLLIQFQNNGVVDDSQLPKDRFSAERLKGVDSTLKIQPAKLEDSAVYLCASSLQDYGYTFGSGTRLTVV.

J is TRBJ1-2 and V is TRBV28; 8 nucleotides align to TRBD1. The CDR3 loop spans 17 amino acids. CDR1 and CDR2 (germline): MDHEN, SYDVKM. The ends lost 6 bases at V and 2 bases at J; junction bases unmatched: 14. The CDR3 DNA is TGTGCCAGCAGGGGCCGGGACAGGCAATCTTTAAACTATGGCTACACCTTC. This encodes CASRGRDRQSLNYGYTF.

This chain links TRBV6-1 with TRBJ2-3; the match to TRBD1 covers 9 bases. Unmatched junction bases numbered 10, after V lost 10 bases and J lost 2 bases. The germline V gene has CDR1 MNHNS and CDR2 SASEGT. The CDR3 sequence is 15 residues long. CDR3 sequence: CATSGQGTYTDTQYF. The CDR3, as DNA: TGTGCCACTTCAGGACAGGGGACTTACACAGATACGCAGTATTTT.

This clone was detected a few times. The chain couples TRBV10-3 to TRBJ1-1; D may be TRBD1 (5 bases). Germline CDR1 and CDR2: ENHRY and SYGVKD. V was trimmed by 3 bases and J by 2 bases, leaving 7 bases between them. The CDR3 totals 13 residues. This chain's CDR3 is CAISEGQNTEAFF. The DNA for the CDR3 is TGTGCCATCAGTGAAGGACAAAACACTGAAGCTTTCTTT.

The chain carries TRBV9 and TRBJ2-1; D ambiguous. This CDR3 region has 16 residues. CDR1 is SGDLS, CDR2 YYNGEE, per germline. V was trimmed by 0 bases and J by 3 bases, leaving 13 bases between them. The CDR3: CASSVATSHYYNEQFF. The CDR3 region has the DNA TGTGCCAGCAGCGTAGCTACCTCTCACTACTACAATGAGCAGTTCTTC.

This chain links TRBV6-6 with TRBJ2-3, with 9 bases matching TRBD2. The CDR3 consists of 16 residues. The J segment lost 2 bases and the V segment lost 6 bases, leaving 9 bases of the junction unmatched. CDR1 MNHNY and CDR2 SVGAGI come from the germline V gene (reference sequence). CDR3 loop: CASRLLLAGATDTQYF. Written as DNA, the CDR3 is TGTGCCAGCAGACTACTACTAGCGGGCGCCACAGATACGCAGTATTTT.

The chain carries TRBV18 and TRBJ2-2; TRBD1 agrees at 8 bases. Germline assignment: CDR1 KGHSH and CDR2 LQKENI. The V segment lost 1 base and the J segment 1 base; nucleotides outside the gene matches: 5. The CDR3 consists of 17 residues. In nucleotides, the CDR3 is TGTGCCAGCTCACCACGATGGACAGGGCAGAACACCGGGGAGCTGTTTTTT. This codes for CASSPRWTGQNTGELFF.

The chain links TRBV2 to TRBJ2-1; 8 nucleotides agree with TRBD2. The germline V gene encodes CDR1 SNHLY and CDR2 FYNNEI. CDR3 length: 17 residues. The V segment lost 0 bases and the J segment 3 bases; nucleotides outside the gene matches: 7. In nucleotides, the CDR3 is TGTGCCAGCAGTGAAGCGCTCGCGGGAGGTAACTACAATGAGCAGTTCTTC. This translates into CASSEALAGGNYNEQFF.

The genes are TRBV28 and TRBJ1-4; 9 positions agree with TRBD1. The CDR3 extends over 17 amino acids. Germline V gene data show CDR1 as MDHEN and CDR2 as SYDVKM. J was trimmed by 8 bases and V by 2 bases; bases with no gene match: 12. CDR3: CASSLIGAGQGGEKLFF. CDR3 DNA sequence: TGTGCCAGCAGTTTAATTGGCGCGGGACAGGGAGGCGAAAAACTGTTTTTT.

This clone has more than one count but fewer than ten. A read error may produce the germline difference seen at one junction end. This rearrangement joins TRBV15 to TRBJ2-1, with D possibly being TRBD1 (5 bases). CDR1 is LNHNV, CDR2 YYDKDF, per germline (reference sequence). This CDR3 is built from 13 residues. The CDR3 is CATSGDRNNEQFF. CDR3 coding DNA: TGTGCCACCAGCGGAGACAGAAACAATGAGCAGTTCTTC.

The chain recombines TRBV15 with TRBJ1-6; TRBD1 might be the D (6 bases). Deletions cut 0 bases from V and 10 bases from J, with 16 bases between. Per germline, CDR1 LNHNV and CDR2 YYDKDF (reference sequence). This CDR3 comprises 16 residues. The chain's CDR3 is CATSRDPQGTGSPLHF. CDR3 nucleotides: TGTGCCACCAGCAGAGATCCGCAGGGGACGGGATCACCCCTCCACTTT. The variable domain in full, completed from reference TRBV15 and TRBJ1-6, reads DAMVIQNPRYQVTQFGKPVTLSCSQTLNHNVMYWYQQKSSQAPKLLFHYYDKDFNNEADTPDNFQSRRPNTSFCFLDIRSPGLGDTAMYLCATSRDPQGTGSPLHFGNGTRLTVT.

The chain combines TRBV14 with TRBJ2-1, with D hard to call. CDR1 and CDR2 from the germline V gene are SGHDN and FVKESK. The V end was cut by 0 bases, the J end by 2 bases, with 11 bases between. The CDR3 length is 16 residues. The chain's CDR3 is CASSQDRHRAYNEQFF. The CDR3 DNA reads TGTGCCAGCAGCCAAGATAGGCACAGAGCCTACAATGAGCAGTTCTTC.

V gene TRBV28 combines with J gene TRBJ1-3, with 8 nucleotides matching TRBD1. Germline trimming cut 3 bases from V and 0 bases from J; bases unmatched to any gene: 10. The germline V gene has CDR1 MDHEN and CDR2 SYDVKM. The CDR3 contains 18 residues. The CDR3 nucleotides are TGTGCCAGCAGTTTCACCCCGGGACAGGAAGACTCTGGAAACACCATATATTTT. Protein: CASSFTPGQEDSGNTIYF. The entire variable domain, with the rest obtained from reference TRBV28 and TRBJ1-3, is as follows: DVKVTQSSRYLVKRTGEKVFLECVQDMDHENMFWYRQDPGLGLRLIYFSYDVKMKEKGDIPEGYSVSREKKERFSLILESASTNQTSMYLCASSFTPGQEDSGNTIYFGEGSWLTVV.

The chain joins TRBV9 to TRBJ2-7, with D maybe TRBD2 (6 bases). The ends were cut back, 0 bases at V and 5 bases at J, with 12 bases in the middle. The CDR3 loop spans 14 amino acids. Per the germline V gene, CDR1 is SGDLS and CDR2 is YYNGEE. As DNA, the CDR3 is TGTGCCAGCAGCGTAGCGGGAGACCGGGACGAGCAGTACTTC. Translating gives CASSVAGDRDEQYF. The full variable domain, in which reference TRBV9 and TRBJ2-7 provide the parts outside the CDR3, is DSGVTQTPKHLITATGQRVTLRCSPRSGDLSVYWYQQSLDQGLQFLIQYYNGEERAKGNILERFSAQQFPDLHSELNLSSLELGDSALYFCASSVAGDRDEQYFGPGTRLTVT.

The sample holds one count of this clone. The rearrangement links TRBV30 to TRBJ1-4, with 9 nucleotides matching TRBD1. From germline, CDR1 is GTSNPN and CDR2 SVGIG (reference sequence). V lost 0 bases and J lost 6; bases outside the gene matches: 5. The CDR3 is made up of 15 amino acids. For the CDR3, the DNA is TGTGCCTGGAGTGTACCGGGACAGGGATATGAAAAACTGTTTTTT. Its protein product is CAWSVPGQGYEKLFF.

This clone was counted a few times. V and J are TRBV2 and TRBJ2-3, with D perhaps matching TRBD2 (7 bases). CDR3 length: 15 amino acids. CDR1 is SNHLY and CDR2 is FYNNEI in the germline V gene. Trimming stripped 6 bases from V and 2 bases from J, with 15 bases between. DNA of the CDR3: TGTGCCAGCAGACAAACGGGGGGCCCCACAGATACGCAGTATTTT. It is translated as CASRQTGGPTDTQYF.

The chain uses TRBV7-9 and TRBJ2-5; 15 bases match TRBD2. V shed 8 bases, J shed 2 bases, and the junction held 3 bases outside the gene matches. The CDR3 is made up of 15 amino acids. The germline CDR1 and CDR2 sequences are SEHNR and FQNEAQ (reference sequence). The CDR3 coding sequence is TGTGCCAGCGTGGGGACTAGCGGGGGGCAAGAGACCCAGTACTTC. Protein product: CASVGTSGGQETQYF.

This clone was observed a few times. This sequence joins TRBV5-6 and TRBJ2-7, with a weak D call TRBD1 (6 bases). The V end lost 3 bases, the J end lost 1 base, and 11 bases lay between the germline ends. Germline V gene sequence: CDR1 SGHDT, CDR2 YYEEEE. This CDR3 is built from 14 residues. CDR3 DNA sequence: TGTGCCAGCAGCTCGGGACACCAGTCCTACGAGCAGTACTTC. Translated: CASSSGHQSYEQYF.

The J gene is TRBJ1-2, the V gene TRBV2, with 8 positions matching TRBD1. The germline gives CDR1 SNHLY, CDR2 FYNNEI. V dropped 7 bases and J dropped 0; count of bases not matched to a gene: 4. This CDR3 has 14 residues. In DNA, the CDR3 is TGTGCCAGCACCGGGACAGGAGCTAACTATGGCTACACCTTC. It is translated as CASTGTGANYGYTF.

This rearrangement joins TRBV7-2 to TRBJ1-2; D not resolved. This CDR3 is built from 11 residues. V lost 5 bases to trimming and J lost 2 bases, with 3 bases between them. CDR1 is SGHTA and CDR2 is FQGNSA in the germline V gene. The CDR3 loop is CASSINYGYTF. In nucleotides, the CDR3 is TGTGCCAGCAGCATAAACTATGGCTACACCTTC.

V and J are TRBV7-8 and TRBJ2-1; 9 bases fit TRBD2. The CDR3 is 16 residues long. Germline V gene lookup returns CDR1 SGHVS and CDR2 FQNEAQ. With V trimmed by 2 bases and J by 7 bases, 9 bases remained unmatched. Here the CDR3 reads CASSLTGRGGRNEQFF. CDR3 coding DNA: TGTGCCAGCAGCTTAACGGGGCGGGGGGGCCGGAATGAGCAGTTCTTC. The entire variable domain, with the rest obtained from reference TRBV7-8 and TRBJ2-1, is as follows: GAGVSQSPRYKVAKRGQDVALRCDPISGHVSLFWYQQALGQGPEFLTYFQNEAQLDKSGLPSDRFFAERPEGSVSTLKIQRTQQEDSAVYLCASSLTGRGGRNEQFFGPGTRLTVL.

In DNA form, the CDR3 reads TGTGCCAGCAGTGAAGTGGGCAGGGAAGAGACCCAGTACTTC. Translation: CASSEVGREETQYF. The V and J genes are TRBV2 and TRBJ2-5; TRBD1 is a possible D gene (5 bases). Germline V gene lookup returns CDR1 SNHLY and CDR2 FYNNEI. The length of the CDR3 is 14 residues. V dropped 1 base and J dropped 3 bases, with 9 bases sitting between them.

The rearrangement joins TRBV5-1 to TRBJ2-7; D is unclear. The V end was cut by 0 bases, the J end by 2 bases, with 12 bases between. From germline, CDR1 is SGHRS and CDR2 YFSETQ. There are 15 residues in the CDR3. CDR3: CASSLGWREPYEQYF. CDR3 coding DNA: TGCGCCAGCAGCTTGGGATGGAGAGAGCCCTACGAGCAGTACTTC.

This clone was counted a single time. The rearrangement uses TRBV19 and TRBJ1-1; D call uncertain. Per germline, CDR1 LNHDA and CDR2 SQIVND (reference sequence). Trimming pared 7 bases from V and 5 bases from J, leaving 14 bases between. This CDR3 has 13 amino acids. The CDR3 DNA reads TGTGCCAGTAACCCACTTGGAGGGACTGAAGCTTTCTTT. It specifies CASNPLGGTEAFF.

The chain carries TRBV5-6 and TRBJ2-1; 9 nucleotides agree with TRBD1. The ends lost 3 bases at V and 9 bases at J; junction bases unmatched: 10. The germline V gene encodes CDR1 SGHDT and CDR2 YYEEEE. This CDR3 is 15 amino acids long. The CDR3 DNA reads TGTGCCAGCAGCTCAACAGGGGGCACTTCCACTGAGCAGTTCTTC. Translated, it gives CASSSTGGTSTEQFF.